A selection of T cell receptor beta chains follows, all from one sample in a study of blood T cell repertoires in COVID-19. The method was immunoSEQ multiplex PCR; TCRdb's version includes in-frame clones alone and lacks a portion of them. The sample includes roughly 50,000 clones, about 90% of them seen just once. The sample was peripheral blood. The receptor source for this set is a woman in her sixties or seventies with active or convalescent COVID-19. Both conserved end residues are part of each CDR3. The D gene is left open where the match is weak. Size is omitted from some rows. Given values are once, few, many or a class for expanded clones.

J: TRBJ1-1
D: TRBD1
V: TRBV5-1
size: -
DNA: TGCGCCAGCAGCCCACGGACAGGAGAAACTGAAGCTTTCTTT
CDR3: CASSPRTGETEAFF

J: TRBJ2-2
D: -
V: TRBV15
size: -
DNA: TGTGCCACCAGCAGAGATCGGGGGAGAACCGGGGAGCTGTTTTTT
CDR3: CATSRDRGRTGELFF

J: TRBJ2-3
D: TRBD2
V: TRBV28
size: -
DNA: TGTGCCAGCAGAGAAAGACTAGCGGCAGATACGCAGTATTTT
CDR3: CASRERLAADTQYF

J: TRBJ2-7
D: TRBD2
V: TRBV28
size: -
DNA: TGTGCCAGCAGTTACCGACTAGCCGATACCTACGAGCAGTACTTC
CDR3: CASSYRLADTYEQYF

J: TRBJ2-5
D: -
V: TRBV7-2
size: -
DNA: TGTGCCAGCAGCTTGAACAGTGGGGAGACCCAGTACTTC
CDR3: CASSLNSGETQYF

J: TRBJ2-1
D: TRBD2
V: TRBV11-3
size: -
DNA: TGTGCCAGCAGCTTTTCCGGGACTAGCGGGAGTGGGTCCTACAATGAGCAGTTCTTC
CDR3: CASSFSGTSGSGSYNEQFF

J: TRBJ2-7
D: TRBD1
V: TRBV5-6
size: -
DNA: TGTGCCAGCAGCTTTCCGGGACAGGGCTACGAGCAGTACTTC
CDR3: CASSFPGQGYEQYF

J: TRBJ2-1
D: TRBD2
V: TRBV29-1
size: -
DNA: TGCAGCGTTCCGGGGGGTGAGCAGTTCTTC
CDR3: CSVPGGEQFF

J: TRBJ2-2
D: TRBD1
V: TRBV12-3/TRBV12-4
size: -
DNA: TGTGCCAGCAGTCCCGACAGGGCCGGGGAGCTGTTTTTT
CDR3: CASSPDRAGELFF

J: TRBJ1-2
D: -
V: TRBV29-1
size: -
DNA: TGCAGCGTTGACGTGATTTTCTCGGGGGTAGGCTACACCTTC
CDR3: CSVDVIFSGVGYTF

J: TRBJ1-5
D: -
V: TRBV28
size: -
DNA: TGTGCCAGCACCCCCGTTAATCAGCCCCAGCATTTT
CDR3: CASTPVNQPQHF

J: TRBJ1-5
D: -
V: TRBV18
size: -
DNA: TGTGCCAGCTCCCCAGAGTCGTATAGCAATCAGCCCCAGCATTTT
CDR3: CASSPESYSNQPQHF

J: TRBJ2-1
D: -
V: TRBV4-3
size: -
DNA: TGCGCCAGCAGCCAAGTTTCCTACGGGAGCTCCTACAATGAGCAGTTCTTC
CDR3: CASSQVSYGSSYNEQFF

J: TRBJ2-7
D: -
V: TRBV15
size: -
DNA: TGTGCCACCAGCAGAATTCGGGAAATATTCTACGAGCAGTACTTC
CDR3: CATSRIREIFYEQYF

J: TRBJ2-6
D: -
V: TRBV3-1/TRBV3-2
size: -
DNA: TGTGCCAGCAGCCAGCGTACAGGGTCTGGGGCCAACGTCCTGACTTTC
CDR3: CASSQRTGSGANVLTF

J: TRBJ2-7
D: -
V: TRBV7-3
size: -
DNA: TGTGCCAGCAGCTTAGACCCAGGTTACGAGCAGTACTTC
CDR3: CASSLDPGYEQYF

J: TRBJ1-1
D: TRBD1
V: TRBV30
size: few
DNA: TGTGCCTGGAGTGGGGACAGTGCTGAAGCTTTCTTT
CDR3: CAWSGDSAEAFF

J: TRBJ1-5
D: TRBD1
V: TRBV29-1
size: -
DNA: TGCAGCGCTCGGACAGGGAATCAGCCCCAGCATTTT
CDR3: CSARTGNQPQHF

J: TRBJ2-1
D: TRBD1
V: TRBV5-6
size: -
DNA: TGTGCCAGCAGCGGACGGACAGGGTCAGTTAGGAATGAGCAGTTCTTC
CDR3: CASSGRTGSVRNEQFF

J: TRBJ1-2
D: TRBD1
V: TRBV6-5
size: -
DNA: TGTGCCAGCAGTAATCCTAGGGACAGCATCTATGGCTACACCTTC
CDR3: CASSNPRDSIYGYTF

J: TRBJ2-7
D: -
V: TRBV28
size: -
DNA: TGTGCCAGCAGTCCCCGAGGGGGCTACGAGCAGTACTTC
CDR3: CASSPRGGYEQYF

J: TRBJ2-2
D: TRBD2
V: TRBV9
size: few
DNA: TGTGCCAGCAGCCCACTAGCGGGAGGACCTACCGGGGAGCTGTTTTTT
CDR3: CASSPLAGGPTGELFF

J: TRBJ1-2
D: -
V: TRBV5-4
size: -
DNA: TGTGCCAGCAGCTTGACAAGAAACTATGGCTACACCTTC
CDR3: CASSLTRNYGYTF

J: TRBJ2-5
D: TRBD2
V: TRBV19
size: -
DNA: TGTGCCAGTAGTATAGAAGCGGGAGCAGGGGAGACCCAGTACTTC
CDR3: CASSIEAGAGETQYF

J: TRBJ1-6
D: TRBD1
V: TRBV9
size: once
DNA: TGTGCCAGCAGCGTGTCCGACAGGGGACATAATTCACCCCTCCACTTT
CDR3: CASSVSDRGHNSPLHF

J: TRBJ1-2
D: -
V: TRBV28
size: -
DNA: TGTGCCAGCAGACCCAACAGGTCCAATGGCTACACCTTC
CDR3: CASRPNRSNGYTF

J: TRBJ2-1
D: -
V: TRBV28
size: -
DNA: TGTGCCAGCAGTTGGCTAGATGAGCAGTTCTTC
CDR3: CASSWLDEQFF

J: TRBJ1-1
D: TRBD1
V: TRBV5-1
size: -
DNA: TGCGCCAGCAGCACAGGGACAGAGAACACTGAAGCTTTCTTT
CDR3: CASSTGTENTEAFF

J: TRBJ1-1
D: -
V: TRBV5-4
size: -
DNA: TGTGCCAGCAGCTTGGCCGGGGGGCTCGGGACTGAAGCTTTCTTT
CDR3: CASSLAGGLGTEAFF

J: TRBJ1-5
D: -
V: TRBV28
size: -
DNA: TGTGCCAGCAGTTTGGGGGCCCATAGCAATCAGCCCCAGCATTTT
CDR3: CASSLGAHSNQPQHF

J: TRBJ2-1
D: TRBD2
V: TRBV7-3
size: once
DNA: TGTGCCAGCAGTGATAGCGGGCCCTACAATGAGCAGTTCTTC
CDR3: CASSDSGPYNEQFF

J: TRBJ1-5
D: -
V: TRBV18
size: -
DNA: TGTGCCAGCTCACCGGGGCAGAATCAGCCCCAGCATTTT
CDR3: CASSPGQNQPQHF

J: TRBJ1-4
D: -
V: TRBV5-5
size: -
DNA: TGTGCCAGCAGCTCTACAGGGAGTAATGAAAAACTGTTTTTT
CDR3: CASSSTGSNEKLFF

J: TRBJ2-3
D: TRBD2
V: TRBV7-9
size: -
DNA: TGTGCCAGCAGCATTACTAGCGGGAGCACAGATACGCAGTATTTT
CDR3: CASSITSGSTDTQYF

J: TRBJ1-5
D: -
V: TRBV4-3
size: -
DNA: TGCGCCAGCAGCCAGGGAGATCAGCCCCAGCATTTT
CDR3: CASSQGDQPQHF

J: TRBJ1-5
D: -
V: TRBV19
size: once
DNA: TGTGCCAGTAGTATCTTCTCGTTAAATCAGCCCCAGCATTTT
CDR3: CASSIFSLNQPQHF

J: TRBJ1-1
D: -
V: TRBV30
size: -
DNA: TGTGCCTGGAGTTGGCGGGAGGGGTACTTTAAAGCTTTCTTT
CDR3: CAWSWREGYFKAFF

J: TRBJ1-4
D: -
V: TRBV6-5
size: -
DNA: TGTGCCAGCAGCTGGGGGGGGGATGAAAAACTGTTTTTT
CDR3: CASSWGGDEKLFF

J: TRBJ2-3
D: -
V: TRBV11-2
size: -
DNA: TGTGCCAGCAGCCTACCGTTAACCACAGATACGCAGTATTTT
CDR3: CASSLPLTTDTQYF

J: TRBJ2-3
D: TRBD2
V: TRBV18
size: -
DNA: TGTGCCAGCTCACCAAGGCTAGCGGGGGCCATTCGAGACAACACAGATACGCAGTATTTT
CDR3: CASSPRLAGAIRDNTDTQYF

J: TRBJ1-2
D: -
V: TRBV29-1
size: -
DNA: TGCAGCGGCCTAACAGGAATACGGGGCTACACCTTC
CDR3: CSGLTGIRGYTF

J: TRBJ2-1
D: -
V: TRBV15
size: -
DNA: TGTGCCACCAGCAGAGATCTCGGACTTTACAATGAGCAGTTCTTC
CDR3: CATSRDLGLYNEQFF

J: TRBJ2-7
D: TRBD2
V: TRBV18
size: once
DNA: TGTGCCAGCTCACTCGGAAGGACTAGCGGGGGGGCCTACGAGCAGTACTTC
CDR3: CASSLGRTSGGAYEQYF

J: TRBJ2-1
D: -
V: TRBV28
size: -
DNA: TGTGCCAGCACCCAGCGGACCTTCAATGAGCAGTTCTTC
CDR3: CASTQRTFNEQFF

J: TRBJ1-1
D: -
V: TRBV28
size: -
DNA: TGTGCCAGCAGTCCTCCCGGACGGGAGACTGAAGCTTTCTTT
CDR3: CASSPPGRETEAFF